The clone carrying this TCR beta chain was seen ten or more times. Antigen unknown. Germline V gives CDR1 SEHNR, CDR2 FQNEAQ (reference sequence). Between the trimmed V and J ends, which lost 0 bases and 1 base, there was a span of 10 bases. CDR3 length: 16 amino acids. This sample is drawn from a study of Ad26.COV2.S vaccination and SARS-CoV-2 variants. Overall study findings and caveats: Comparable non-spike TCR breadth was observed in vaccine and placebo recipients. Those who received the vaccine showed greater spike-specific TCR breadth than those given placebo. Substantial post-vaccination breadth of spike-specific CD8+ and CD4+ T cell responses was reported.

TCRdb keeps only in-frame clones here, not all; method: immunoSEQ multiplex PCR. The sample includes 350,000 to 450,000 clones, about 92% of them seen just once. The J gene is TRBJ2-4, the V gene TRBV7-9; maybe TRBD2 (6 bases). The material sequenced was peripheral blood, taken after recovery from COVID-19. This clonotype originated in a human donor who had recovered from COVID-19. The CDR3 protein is CASSLAEGLAKNIQYF. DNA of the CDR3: TGTGCCAGCAGCTTAGCGGAGGGCCTGGCCAAAAACATTCAGTACTTC.